This T cell receptor beta chain was observed in a study of cytomegalovirus exposure and HLA in healthy donors. Each donor's status was that of a healthy bone marrow donor. The J segment lost 3 bases and the V segment lost 9 bases, leaving 15 bases of the junction unmatched. Per the germline V gene, CDR1 is SGHNT and CDR2 is YYREEE (reference sequence). The CDR3 is 16 residues long. PCR employed 60 Vbeta and 13 Jbeta primers. Profiling relied on immunoSEQ multiplex PCR, and the TCRdb table lists in-frame clones only, not all of them. The sample carries 100,000 to 150,000 clones, about two thirds recorded once. Study outcomes and limitations: The study put about 180 TCR beta chains on its list as cytomegalovirus-associated.

A word on this clone: The antigen remains unidentified.

The sequenced sample consisted of PBMCs. The rearrangement links TRBV5-4 to TRBJ1-1; 9 bases fit TRBD1. The receptor comes from a human donor in good health. The CDR3 DNA follows: TGTGCCACCCGTCCCAGGACAGGGGTCGTGGACACTGAAGCTTTCTTT. This translates into CATRPRTGVVDTEAFF.